This TCR beta chain was found in a study of identical twins. Findings of the study overall: Low generation-probability sequences were in excess among twin-shared out-of-frame alpha sequences.

V dropped 3 bases and J dropped 1 base, with 12 bases sitting between them. This CDR3 comprises 15 residues. Germline-derived CDR1 and CDR2 are MDHEN and SYDVKM. Healthy Caucasian donors formed the entire cohort. In TCRdb, the 5' RACE reads were re-called with MiXCR into one record per CDR3 protein. The top ten clones hold less than 2% of a sample with 500,000 to 650,000 distinct CDR3 sequences, 7% to 7.5% of them seen once. This clonotype was picked up a small number of times. Its target is not known. The same sample was also used in a study of yellow fever vaccine responses in identical twins. That publication notes: Each twin's T cell response to the vaccine was reported to look partly convergent and partly personalized.

The specimen sequenced was PBMCs. V is TRBV28 and J is TRBJ1-1; TRBD1 is a possible D gene (5 bases). The TCR sequence derives from a young woman in good health. This chain's CDR3 is CASSFGGTGNTEAFF. The DNA of the CDR3 is TGTGCCAGCAGTTTTGGTGGGACGGGGAACACTGAAGCTTTCTTT.